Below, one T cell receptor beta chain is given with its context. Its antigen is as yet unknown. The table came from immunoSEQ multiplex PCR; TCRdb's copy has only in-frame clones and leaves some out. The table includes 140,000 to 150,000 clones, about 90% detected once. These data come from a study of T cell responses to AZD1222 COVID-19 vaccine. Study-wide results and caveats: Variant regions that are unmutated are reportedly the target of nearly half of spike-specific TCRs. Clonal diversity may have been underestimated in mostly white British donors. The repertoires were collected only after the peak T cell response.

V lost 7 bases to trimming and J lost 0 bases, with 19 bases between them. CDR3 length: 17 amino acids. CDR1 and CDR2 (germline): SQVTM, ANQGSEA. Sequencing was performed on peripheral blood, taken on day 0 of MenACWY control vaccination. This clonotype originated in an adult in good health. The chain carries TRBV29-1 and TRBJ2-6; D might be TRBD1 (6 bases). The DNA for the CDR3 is TGCAGCGCCTTACAAGGACAGTCGAGCTCTGGGGCCAACGTCCTGACTTTC. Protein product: CSALQGQSSSGANVLTF.